This TCR beta chain is from a study of cytomegalovirus exposure and HLA in healthy donors. Overall study results and limits: Analysis performed later found more than 15,000 TCR beta sequences associated with HLA alleles at 0.05 false discovery rate. The study had only CMV serostatus as immune exposure information.

A multiplex PCR was run with 60 Vbeta primers and 13 Jbeta primers. Assay used: immunoSEQ multiplex PCR; TCRdb lists only in-frame clones, some missing. This table has about 170,000 clones, 84% appearing once. Details on this clone: Antigen: not known.

Sequences were obtained from PBMCs. The receptor was isolated from a girl aged 10 to 17 in good health and CMV-seropositive.

CDR3 amino acids: CASSSVADRADTQYF. As DNA, the CDR3 is TGTGCCAGTAGTAGTGTCGCGGACAGGGCAGATACGCAGTATTTT. J is TRBJ2-3 and V is TRBV19; 8 positions match TRBD1. With 4 bases clipped from V and 4 bases from J, the junction kept 7 bases outside the gene matches. The CDR3 runs to 15 residues. Germline V gene data show CDR1 as LNHDA and CDR2 as SQIVND (reference sequence).